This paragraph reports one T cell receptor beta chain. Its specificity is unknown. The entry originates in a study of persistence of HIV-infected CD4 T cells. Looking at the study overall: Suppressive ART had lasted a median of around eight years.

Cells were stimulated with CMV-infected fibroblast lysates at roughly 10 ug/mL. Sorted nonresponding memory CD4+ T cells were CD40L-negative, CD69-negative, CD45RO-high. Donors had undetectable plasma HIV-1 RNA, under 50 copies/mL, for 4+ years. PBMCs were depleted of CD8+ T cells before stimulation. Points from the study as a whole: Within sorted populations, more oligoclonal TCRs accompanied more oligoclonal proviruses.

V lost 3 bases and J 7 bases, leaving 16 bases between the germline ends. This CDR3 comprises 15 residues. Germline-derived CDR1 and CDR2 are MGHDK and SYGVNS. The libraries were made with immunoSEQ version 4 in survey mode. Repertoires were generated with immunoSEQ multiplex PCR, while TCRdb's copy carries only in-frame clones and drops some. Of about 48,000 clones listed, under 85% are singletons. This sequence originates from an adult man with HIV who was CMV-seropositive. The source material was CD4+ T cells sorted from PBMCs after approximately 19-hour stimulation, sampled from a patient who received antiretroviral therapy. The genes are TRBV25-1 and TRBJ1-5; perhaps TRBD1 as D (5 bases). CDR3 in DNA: TGTGCCAGCAGTGATCCCAGGGAGCCAGGACAGCCCCAGCATTTT. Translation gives CASSDPREPGQPQHF.